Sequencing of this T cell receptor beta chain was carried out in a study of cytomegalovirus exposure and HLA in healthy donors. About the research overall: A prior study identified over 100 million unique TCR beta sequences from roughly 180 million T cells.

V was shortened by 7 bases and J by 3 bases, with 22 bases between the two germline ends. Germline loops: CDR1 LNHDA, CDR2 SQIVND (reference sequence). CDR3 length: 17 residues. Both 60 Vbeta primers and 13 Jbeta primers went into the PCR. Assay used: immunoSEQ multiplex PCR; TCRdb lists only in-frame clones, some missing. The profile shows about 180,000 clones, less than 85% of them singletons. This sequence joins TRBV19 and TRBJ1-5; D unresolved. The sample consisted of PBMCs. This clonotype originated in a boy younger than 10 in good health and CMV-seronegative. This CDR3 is CASTAIWAGSFNQPQHF. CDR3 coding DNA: TGTGCCAGTACGGCCATATGGGCGGGGTCCTTCAATCAGCCCCAGCATTTT.